This T cell receptor beta chain was recovered during a study of blood T cell repertoires in COVID-19. Per germline, CDR1 KGHDR and CDR2 SFDVKD. The CDR3 has 16 residues. Deletions cut 5 bases from V and 5 bases from J, with 20 bases between. Per the original methods: By means of reference gene primer amplification, nucleated cell counts were estimated. The data were produced by immunoSEQ multiplex PCR, yet TCRdb's version contains in-frame clones alone and is incomplete. V, J and clone size are taken as reported in that table, and D and trimming were inferred from the DNA itself. The sample has 430,000 or so clones, about 87% seen once.

The rearrangement uses TRBV24-1 and TRBJ2-5; perhaps TRBD2 as D (6 bases). The receptor comes from a young man with COVID-19, enrolled during active disease. The specimen sequenced was peripheral blood. CDR3 region: CATSVQGGGERETQYF. The CDR3 DNA reads TGTGCCACCAGTGTGCAGGGAGGCGGGGAGCGGGAGACCCAGTACTTC.